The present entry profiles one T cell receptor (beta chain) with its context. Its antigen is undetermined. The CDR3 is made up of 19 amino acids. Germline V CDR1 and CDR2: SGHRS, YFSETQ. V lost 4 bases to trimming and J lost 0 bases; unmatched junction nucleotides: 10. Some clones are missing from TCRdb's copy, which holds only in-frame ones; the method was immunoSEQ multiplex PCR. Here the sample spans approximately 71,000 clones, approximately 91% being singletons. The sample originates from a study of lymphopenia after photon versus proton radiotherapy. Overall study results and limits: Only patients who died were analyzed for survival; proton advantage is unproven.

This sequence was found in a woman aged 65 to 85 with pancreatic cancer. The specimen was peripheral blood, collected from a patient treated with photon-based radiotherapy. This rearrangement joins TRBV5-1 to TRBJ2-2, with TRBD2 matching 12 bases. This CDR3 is CASSRPQTSGSANTGELFF. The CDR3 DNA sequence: TGCGCCAGCAGCCGACCTCAGACTAGCGGGAGCGCGAACACCGGGGAGCTGTTTTTT.